This TCR beta chain was obtained from a study of T cell repertoires in cytomegalovirus infection. One entry per CDR3 protein results from TCRdb running MiXCR on the reads. The sample holds approximately 730,000 distinct CDR3 sequences, roughly 36% seen once. Points on this clonotype: As yet, its antigen is unknown.

The germline V gene has CDR1 MDHEN and CDR2 SYDVKM. The CDR3 covers 14 residues. Unmatched junction bases numbered 8, after V lost 6 bases and J lost 3 bases. The sequencing used cultured PBMCs, collected from culture after CMV antigen stimulation. The receptor comes from a human donor in good health (CMV status not recorded). Some clones in this sample may be carry-over from other donors' samples. This sequence joins TRBV28 and TRBJ2-7, with 7 bases identical to TRBD1. The CDR3: CASSSIQGVYEQYF. CDR3 nucleotides: TGTGCCAGCAGCTCGATCCAGGGGGTCTACGAGCAGTACTTC.